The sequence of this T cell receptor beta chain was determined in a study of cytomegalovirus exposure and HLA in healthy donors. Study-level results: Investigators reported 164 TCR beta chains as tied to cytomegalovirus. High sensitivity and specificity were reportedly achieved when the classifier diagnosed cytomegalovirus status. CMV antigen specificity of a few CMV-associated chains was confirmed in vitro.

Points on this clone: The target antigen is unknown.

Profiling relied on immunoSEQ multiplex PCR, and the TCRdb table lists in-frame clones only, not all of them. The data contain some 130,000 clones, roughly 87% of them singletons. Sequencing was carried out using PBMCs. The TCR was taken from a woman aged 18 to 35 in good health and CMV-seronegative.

The CDR3 spells CASSESGTYEQYF. CDR3 in DNA: TGTGCCAGCAGTGAATCCGGGACCTACGAGCAGTACTTC. The chain has TRBV6-1 and TRBJ2-7; perhaps TRBD2 as D (5 bases). Germline V gene sequence: CDR1 MNHNS, CDR2 SASEGT. V shed 2 bases and J shed 2 bases, with 7 bases lying between them. This CDR3 contains 13 residues.